The rows below give T cell receptor beta chains drawn from one sample of a study of blood T cell repertoires in COVID-19. Only in-frame clones appear in the TCRdb table, and some are missing; sequencing was by immunoSEQ multiplex PCR. This sample yields about 210,000 clones, of which about 83% are seen a single time; about 7.3% belongs to the top ten. The specimen was peripheral blood. The receptors here all came from a woman aged 45-65 years with active or convalescent COVID-19. CDR3s leave out the opening cysteine and the closing phenylalanine or tryptophan.

TRBV5-1 ASSLAGVSVLGSYNEQF
TRBV5-1 ASSEQENTEAF
TRBV20-1 SASRQGIEYSPLH
TRBV2 ASSEADSDSEAF
TRBV7-3 ASSTVTEAF
TRBV5-1 ASSLLGDIGYT
TRBV27 ASSLAGESGGELF
TRBV6-6 ASIRASEGTGELF
TRBV12-3/TRBV12-4 ASSPTRDTQY
TRBV11-2 ASSLAPSGSYEQY
TRBV25-1 ASSDSTPGQIEKLF
TRBV5-4 ASSRDETGGGESQY
TRBV15 ATSRGGTGAAEQY
TRBV6-2/TRBV6-3 ASSFGQHSNQPQH